This T cell receptor (beta chain) was documented in a study of T cell repertoires in cytomegalovirus infection. Across the study: HLA-C-restricted CMV epitopes, recently identified, and well-studied HLA-B-restricted ones were used by the study. It can be stated that public TCR beta signatures indicated CMV infection as well as a matching HLA type.

Points from the study as a whole: People with CMV and the relevant HLA were identified by cumulative public TCR beta family frequency.

Germline CDR1 is SGHRS and CDR2 is YFSETQ. The CDR3 extends over 15 amino acids. V shed 2 bases and J shed 7 bases, with 15 bases lying between them. In TCRdb, the reads were re-called with MiXCR into one record per CDR3 protein. Of around 710,000 distinct CDR3 sequences listed, about 29% are singletons. As for this clonotype: Its antigen remains unidentified.

The V gene is TRBV5-1, the J gene TRBJ1-4; no clear D. This specimen consisted of cultured CD8+ T cells from PBMCs, obtained from culture after CMV antigen stimulation. The receptor was isolated from a human donor in good health (CMV status not recorded). Some clones in this sample may be carry-over from other donors' samples. CDR3 nucleotides: TGCGCCAGCAGCTTCCAATCCCGGGGAACTGAAAAACTGTTTTTT. This gives the protein CASSFQSRGTEKLFF.